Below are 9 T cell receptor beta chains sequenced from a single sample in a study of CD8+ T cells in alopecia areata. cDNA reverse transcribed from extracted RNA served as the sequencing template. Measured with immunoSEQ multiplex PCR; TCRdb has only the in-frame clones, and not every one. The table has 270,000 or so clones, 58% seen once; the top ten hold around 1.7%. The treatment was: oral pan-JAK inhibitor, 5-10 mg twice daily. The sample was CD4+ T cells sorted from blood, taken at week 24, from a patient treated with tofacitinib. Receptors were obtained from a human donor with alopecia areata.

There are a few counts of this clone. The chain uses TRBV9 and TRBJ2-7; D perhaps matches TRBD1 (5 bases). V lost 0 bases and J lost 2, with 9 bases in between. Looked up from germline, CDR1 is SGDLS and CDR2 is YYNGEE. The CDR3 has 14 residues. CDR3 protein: CASSVEGRAYEQYF. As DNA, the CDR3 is TGTGCCAGCAGCGTAGAGGGCAGGGCCTACGAGCAGTACTTC.

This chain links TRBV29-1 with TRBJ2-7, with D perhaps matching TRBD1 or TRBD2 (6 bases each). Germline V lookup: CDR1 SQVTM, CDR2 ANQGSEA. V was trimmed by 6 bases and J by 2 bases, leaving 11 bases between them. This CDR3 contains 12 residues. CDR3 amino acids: CSVGAGTYEQYF. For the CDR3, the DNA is TGCAGCGTGGGGGCGGGGACCTACGAGCAGTACTTC.

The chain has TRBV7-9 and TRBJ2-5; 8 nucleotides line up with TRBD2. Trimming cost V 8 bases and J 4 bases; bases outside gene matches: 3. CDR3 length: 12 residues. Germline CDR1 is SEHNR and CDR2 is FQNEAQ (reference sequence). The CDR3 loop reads CASLGTRETQYF. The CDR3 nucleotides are TGTGCCAGCTTGGGGACTAGAGAGACCCAGTACTTC.

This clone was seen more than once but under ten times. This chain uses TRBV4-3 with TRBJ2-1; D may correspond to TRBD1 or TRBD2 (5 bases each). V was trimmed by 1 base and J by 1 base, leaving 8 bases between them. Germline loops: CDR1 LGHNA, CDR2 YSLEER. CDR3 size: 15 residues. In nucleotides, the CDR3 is TGCGCCAGCAGCCAAGTCTGGGGGTCCTACAATGAGCAGTTCTTC. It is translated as CASSQVWGSYNEQFF.

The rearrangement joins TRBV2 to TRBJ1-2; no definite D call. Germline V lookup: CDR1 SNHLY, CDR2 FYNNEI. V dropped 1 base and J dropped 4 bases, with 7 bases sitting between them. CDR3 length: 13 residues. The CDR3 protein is CASSEGESYGYTF. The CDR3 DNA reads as TGTGCCAGCAGTGAAGGGGAATCCTATGGCTACACCTTC.

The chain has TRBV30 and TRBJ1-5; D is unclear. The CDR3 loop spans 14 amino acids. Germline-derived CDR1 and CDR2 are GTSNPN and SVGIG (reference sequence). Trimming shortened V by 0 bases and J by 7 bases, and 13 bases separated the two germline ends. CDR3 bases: TGTGCCTGGAGTGTAAAAGTCGGCGGCCAGCCCCAGCATTTT. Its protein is CAWSVKVGGQPQHF.

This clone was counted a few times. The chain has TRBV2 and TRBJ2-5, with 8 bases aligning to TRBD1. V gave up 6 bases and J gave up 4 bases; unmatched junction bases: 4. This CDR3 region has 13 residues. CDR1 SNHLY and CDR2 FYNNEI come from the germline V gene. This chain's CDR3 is CASSAGGGETQYF. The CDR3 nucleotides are TGTGCCAGCAGCGCAGGGGGCGGAGAGACCCAGTACTTC.

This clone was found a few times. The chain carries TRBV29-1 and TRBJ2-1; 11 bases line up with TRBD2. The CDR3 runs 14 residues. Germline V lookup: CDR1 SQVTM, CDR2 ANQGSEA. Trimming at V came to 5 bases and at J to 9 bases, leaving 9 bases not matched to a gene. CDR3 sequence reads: CSVRRLLAGVEQFF. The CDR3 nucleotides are TGCAGCGTTCGCCGCTTACTAGCGGGGGTTGAGCAGTTCTTC.

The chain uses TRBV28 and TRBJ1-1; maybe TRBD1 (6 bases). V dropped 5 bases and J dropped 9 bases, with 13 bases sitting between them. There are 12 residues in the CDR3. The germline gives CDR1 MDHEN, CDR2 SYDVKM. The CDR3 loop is CASSPRGRKAFF. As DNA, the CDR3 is TGTGCCAGCAGTCCCAGGGGCCGAAAAGCTTTCTTT.